The present T cell receptor beta chain was sequenced within a study of T cells in localized non-small cell lung cancer. Study-wide points: Appearing in adjacent lung were a median about 50 of the top 100 tumor clones.

This table comes from immunoSEQ multiplex PCR, and its TCRdb copy is limited to in-frame clones, with some not included. The data hold some 54,000 clones, with about three quarters observed a single time. Germline CDR1 ENHRY, CDR2 SYGVKD. The CDR3 is made up of 15 amino acids. Trimming at V came to 6 bases and at J to 4 bases, leaving 8 bases not matched to a gene. The table lists this clone with a count of one. Its antigen remains unknown. Material: PBMCs, obtained before any cancer treatment. This chain connects TRBV10-3 to TRBJ2-3, with 9 bases aligning to TRBD1. The TCR comes from a woman between 35 and 70 years old with stage II lung adenocarcinoma. The CDR3 loop is CAIRETGGHSDTQYF. Written as DNA, the CDR3 is TGTGCCATCAGGGAGACAGGGGGACATTCAGATACGCAGTATTTT.